This is a list of T cell receptor beta chains from one sample in a study of blood T cell repertoires in COVID-19. Sequencing was performed with immunoSEQ multiplex PCR; in TCRdb, only in-frame clones are kept and a portion is missing. Counted here are approximately 63,000 clones, about 90% occurring once; the ten biggest clones make up approximately 5%. The sample was peripheral blood. The receptors were sampled from an older man in a cohort sampled during active COVID-19. Both conserved end residues are trimmed from each CDR3. A D gene is named only where the DNA matches it firmly.

V gene: TRBV19
D gene: .
J gene: TRBJ2-5
CDR3 protein: ASSIGRQETQY

V gene: TRBV6-6
D gene: TRBD1
J gene: TRBJ2-7
CDR3 protein: ASSYRTGGYEQY

V gene: TRBV5-1
D gene: .
J gene: TRBJ2-7
CDR3 protein: ASSPGGGRGYEQY

V gene: TRBV10-1
D gene: TRBD1
J gene: TRBJ1-1
CDR3 protein: ALREEGRGRKTEAF

V gene: TRBV5-5
D gene: .
J gene: TRBJ1-2
CDR3 protein: ASSLGQDGYT

V gene: TRBV6-1
D gene: TRBD2
J gene: TRBJ2-5
CDR3 protein: ASSEAGLAGIQTQY

V gene: TRBV6-2/TRBV6-3
D gene: TRBD1
J gene: TRBJ1-5
CDR3 protein: ASSYVTGRGQPQH

V gene: TRBV4-1
D gene: .
J gene: TRBJ1-1
CDR3 protein: ASSQGLTLTEAF

V gene: TRBV4-3
D gene: TRBD2
J gene: TRBJ2-5
CDR3 protein: ASSQARGLAGIRETQY

V gene: TRBV4-2
D gene: TRBD1
J gene: TRBJ2-4
CDR3 protein: ASSQEPTGLSKNIQY

V gene: TRBV4-2
D gene: TRBD2
J gene: TRBJ2-1
CDR3 protein: ASREGLAGVNEQF

V gene: TRBV6-6
D gene: TRBD1
J gene: TRBJ1-3
CDR3 protein: ASSSGQGRSGNTIY

V gene: TRBV19
D gene: TRBD1
J gene: TRBJ2-7
CDR3 protein: ASSIQGAGREQY

V gene: TRBV6-5
D gene: .
J gene: TRBJ1-3
CDR3 protein: ASQGTRNGNTIY

V gene: TRBV5-1
D gene: TRBD2
J gene: TRBJ2-7
CDR3 protein: ASFEGTSGRKGYEQY

V gene: TRBV27
D gene: .
J gene: TRBJ2-1
CDR3 protein: ASSLSRGEQF

V gene: TRBV5-1
D gene: TRBD2
J gene: TRBJ2-2
CDR3 protein: ASSLLAGAGTGELF

V gene: TRBV11-2
D gene: TRBD1
J gene: TRBJ2-7
CDR3 protein: ASSDPGQGSYEQY

V gene: TRBV7-8
D gene: .
J gene: TRBJ2-1
CDR3 protein: ASREIDSHNEQF

V gene: TRBV7-3
D gene: TRBD1
J gene: TRBJ2-1
CDR3 protein: ASSSGQGNNEQF